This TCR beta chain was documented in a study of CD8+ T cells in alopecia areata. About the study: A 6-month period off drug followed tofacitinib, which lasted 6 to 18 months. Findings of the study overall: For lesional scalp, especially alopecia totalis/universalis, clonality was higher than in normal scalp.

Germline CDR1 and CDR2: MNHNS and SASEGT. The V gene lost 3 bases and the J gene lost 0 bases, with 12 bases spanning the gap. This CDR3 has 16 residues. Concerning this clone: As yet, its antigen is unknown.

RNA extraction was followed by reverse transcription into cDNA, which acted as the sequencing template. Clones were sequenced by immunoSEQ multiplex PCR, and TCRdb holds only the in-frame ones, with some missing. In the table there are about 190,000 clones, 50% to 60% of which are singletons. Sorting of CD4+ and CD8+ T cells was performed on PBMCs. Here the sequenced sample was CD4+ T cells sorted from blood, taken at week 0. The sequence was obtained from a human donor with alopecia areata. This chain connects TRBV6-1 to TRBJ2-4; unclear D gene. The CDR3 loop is CASSDQVLLAKNIQYF. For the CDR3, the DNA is TGTGCCAGCAGTGACCAGGTCTTGTTAGCCAAAAACATTCAGTACTTC.